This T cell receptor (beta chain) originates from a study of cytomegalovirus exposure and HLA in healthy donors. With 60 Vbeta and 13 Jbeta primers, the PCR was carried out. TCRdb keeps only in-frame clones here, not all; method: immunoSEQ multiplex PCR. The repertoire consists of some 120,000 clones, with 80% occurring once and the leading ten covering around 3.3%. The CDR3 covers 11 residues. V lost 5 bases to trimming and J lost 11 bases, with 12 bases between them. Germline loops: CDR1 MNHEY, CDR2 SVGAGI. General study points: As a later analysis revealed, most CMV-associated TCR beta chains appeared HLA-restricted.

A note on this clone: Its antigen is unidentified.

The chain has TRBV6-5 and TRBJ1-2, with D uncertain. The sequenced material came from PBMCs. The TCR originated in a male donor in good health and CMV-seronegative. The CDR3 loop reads CASSRLSGYTF. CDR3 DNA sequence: TGTGCCAGCAGTCGTCTTTCCGGTTACACCTTC.